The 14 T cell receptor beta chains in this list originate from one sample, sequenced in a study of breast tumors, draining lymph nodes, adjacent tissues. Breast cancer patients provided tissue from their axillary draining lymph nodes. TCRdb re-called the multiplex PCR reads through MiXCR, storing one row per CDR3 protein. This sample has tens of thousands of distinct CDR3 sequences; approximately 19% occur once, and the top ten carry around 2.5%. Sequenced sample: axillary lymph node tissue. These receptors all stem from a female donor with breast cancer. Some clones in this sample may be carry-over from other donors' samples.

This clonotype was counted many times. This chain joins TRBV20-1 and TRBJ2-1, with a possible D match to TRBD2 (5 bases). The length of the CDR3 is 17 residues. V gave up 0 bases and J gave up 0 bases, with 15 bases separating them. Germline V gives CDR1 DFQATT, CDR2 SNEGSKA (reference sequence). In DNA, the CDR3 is TGCAGTGCTAGAGAAGCTAGCCTTTATAGCTCCTACAATGAGCAGTTCTTC. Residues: CSAREASLYSSYNEQFF.

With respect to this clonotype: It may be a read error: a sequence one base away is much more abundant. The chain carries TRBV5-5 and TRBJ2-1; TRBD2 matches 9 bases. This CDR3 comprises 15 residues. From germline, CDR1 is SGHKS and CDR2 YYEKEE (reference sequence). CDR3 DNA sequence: TGTGCCAACAGCTTAGCGGGAGTGATTCTCGATGAGCAGTTCTTC. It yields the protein CANSLAGVILDEQFF.

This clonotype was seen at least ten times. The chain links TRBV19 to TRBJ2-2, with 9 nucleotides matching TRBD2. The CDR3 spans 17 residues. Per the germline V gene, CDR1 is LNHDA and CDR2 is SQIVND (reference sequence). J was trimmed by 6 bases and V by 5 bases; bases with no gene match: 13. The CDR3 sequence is CASSVASGTLSSGELFF. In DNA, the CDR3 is TGTGCCAGTAGTGTCGCTAGCGGGACCCTCTCGTCCGGGGAGCTGTTTTTT.

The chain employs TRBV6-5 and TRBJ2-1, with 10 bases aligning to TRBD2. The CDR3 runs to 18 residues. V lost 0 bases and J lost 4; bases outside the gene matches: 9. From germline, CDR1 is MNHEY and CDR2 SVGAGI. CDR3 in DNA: TGTGCCAGCAGTTACTCGAAAACCCTAGCGGGAGATTACAATGAGCAGTTCTTC. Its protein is CASSYSKTLAGDYNEQFF.

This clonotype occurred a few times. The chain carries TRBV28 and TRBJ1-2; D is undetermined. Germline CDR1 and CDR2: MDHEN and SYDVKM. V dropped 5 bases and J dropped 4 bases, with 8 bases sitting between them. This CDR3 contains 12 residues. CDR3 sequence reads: CASSARFYGYTF. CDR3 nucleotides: TGTGCCAGCAGTGCAAGATTCTATGGCTACACCTTC.

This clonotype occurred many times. CDR3 nucleotide sequence: TGTGCCAGCAGCTCAAGGGGGAAGGCAGATACGCAGTATTTT. As protein: CASSSRGKADTQYF. The rearrangement uses TRBV11-3 and TRBJ2-3, with D possibly being TRBD1 (6 bases). The CDR3 is 14 amino acids. The V and J ends lost 4 bases and 4 bases respectively, with 12 bases between them. Germline V CDR1 and CDR2: SGHNT, YENEEA.

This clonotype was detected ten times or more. The CDR3: CASSRGTGNQETQYF. CDR3 in DNA: TGCGCCAGCAGCCGAGGGACGGGTAACCAAGAGACCCAGTACTTC. The chain employs TRBV4-3 and TRBJ2-5; D is tentatively TRBD1 or TRBD2 (5 bases each). This CDR3 is built from 15 residues. V shed 4 bases and J shed 0 bases, with 12 bases lying between them. Germline V gives CDR1 LGHNA, CDR2 YSLEER.

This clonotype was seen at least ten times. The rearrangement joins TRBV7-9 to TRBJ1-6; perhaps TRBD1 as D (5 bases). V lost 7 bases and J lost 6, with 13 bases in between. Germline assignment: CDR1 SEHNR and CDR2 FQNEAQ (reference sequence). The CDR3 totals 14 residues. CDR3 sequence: CASNYGGPNSPLHF. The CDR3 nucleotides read TGTGCCAGCAATTACGGGGGACCTAATTCACCCCTCCACTTT.

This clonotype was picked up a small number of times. CDR3 protein: CASSQERSGATWGNEQFF. The CDR3 nucleotides are TGCGCCAGCAGCCAAGAAAGGTCAGGGGCCACGTGGGGCAATGAGCAGTTCTTC. The chain joins TRBV4-1 to TRBJ2-1; perhaps TRBD1 as D (6 bases). The CDR3 covers 18 residues. Germline V gene data show CDR1 as MGHRA and CDR2 as YSYEKL. Trimming shortened V by 0 bases and J by 6 bases, and 21 bases separated the two germline ends.

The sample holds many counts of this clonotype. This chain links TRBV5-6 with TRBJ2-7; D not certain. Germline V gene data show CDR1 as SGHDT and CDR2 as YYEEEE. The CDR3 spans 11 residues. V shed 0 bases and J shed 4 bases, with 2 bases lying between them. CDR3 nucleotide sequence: TGTGCCAGCAGCTTGGAATACGAGCAGTACTTC. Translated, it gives CASSLEYEQYF.

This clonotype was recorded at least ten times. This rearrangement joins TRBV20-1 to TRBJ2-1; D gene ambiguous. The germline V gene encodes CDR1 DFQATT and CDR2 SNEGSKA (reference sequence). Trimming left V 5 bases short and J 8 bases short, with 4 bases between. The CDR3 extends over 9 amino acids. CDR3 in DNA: TGCAGTGCTGGGTATGAGCAGTTCTTC. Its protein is CSAGYEQFF.

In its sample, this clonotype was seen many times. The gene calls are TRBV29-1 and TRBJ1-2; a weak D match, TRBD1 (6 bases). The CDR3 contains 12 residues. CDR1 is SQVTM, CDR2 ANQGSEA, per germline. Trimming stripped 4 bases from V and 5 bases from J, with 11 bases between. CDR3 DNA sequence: TGCAGCGTTGTGGGCCAGGGGTATGGCTACACCTTC. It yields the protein CSVVGQGYGYTF.

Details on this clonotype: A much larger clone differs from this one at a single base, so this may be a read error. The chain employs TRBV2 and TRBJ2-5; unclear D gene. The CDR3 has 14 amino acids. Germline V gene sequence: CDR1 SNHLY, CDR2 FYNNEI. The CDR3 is CASRARVGLETQHF. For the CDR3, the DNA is TGTGCCAGCAGGGCCCGTGTGGGATTGGAGACCCAGCACTTC.

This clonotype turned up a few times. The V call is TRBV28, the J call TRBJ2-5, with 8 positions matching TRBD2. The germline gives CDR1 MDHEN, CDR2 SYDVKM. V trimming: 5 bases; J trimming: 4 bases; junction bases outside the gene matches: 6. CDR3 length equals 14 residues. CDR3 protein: CASSTTGTRETQYF. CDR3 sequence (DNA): TGTGCCAGCAGTACCACCGGGACTAGAGAGACCCAGTACTTC. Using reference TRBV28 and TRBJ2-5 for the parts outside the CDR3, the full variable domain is DVKVTQSSRYLVKRTGEKVFLECVQDMDHENMFWYRQDPGLGLRLIYFSYDVKMKEKGDIPEGYSVSREKKERFSLILESASTNQTSMYLCASSTTGTRETQYFGPGTRLLVL.